These 8 T cell receptor beta chains were all obtained from the same sample, sequenced in a study of beta chain features in type 1 diabetes. Whole-study results and caveats: Shorter TCRB CDR3s, moderately but significantly so, were found in Type 1 diabetes patients in all four CD4+ subsets.

cDNA synthesis used the whole RNA isolate, giving expressed TCRB sequences. Assay: immunoSEQ multiplex PCR; the TCRdb copy retains only in-frame clones and omits some. The sample has roughly 220,000 clones; under 20% are singletons. These receptors' antigens are unknown. The sequenced sample consisted of naive CD4+ T cells from blood. Receptors originate from a man aged 30 to 39 with type 1 diabetes.

The CDR3 spells CASSLAGTHPDEQFF. As DNA, the CDR3 is TGTGCCAGCAGCTTAGCAGGGACCCACCCCGATGAGCAGTTCTTC. The chain uses TRBV7-2 and TRBJ2-1; perhaps D is TRBD1 or TRBD2 (5 bases each). CDR3 length: 15 amino acids. CDR1 is SGHTA and CDR2 is FQGNSA in the germline V gene. V was cut by 0 bases and J by 8 bases, with 14 bases left in between.

This clone was counted only a few times. The CDR3 region has the DNA TGTGCCAGCCGACGGACAGGGGCTAAAGAGACCCAGTACTTC. Protein product: CASRRTGAKETQYF. This chain connects TRBV25-1 to TRBJ2-5, with TRBD1 matching 9 bases. With V trimmed by 8 bases and J by 3 bases, 7 bases remained unmatched. CDR3 length equals 14 residues. In germline, CDR1 is MGHDK, CDR2 SYGVNS.

This chain uses TRBV7-2 with TRBJ2-5, with 9 bases fitting TRBD2. Germline assignment: CDR1 SGHTA and CDR2 FQGNSA. V was pared by 3 bases and J by 5 bases, with 7 bases of the junction left unmatched. The CDR3 is made up of 15 amino acids. The CDR3 loop reads CASSFSGSKTETQYF. As DNA, the CDR3 is TGTGCCAGCAGCTTTAGCGGGAGTAAGACGGAGACCCAGTACTTC.

V gene TRBV27 combines with J gene TRBJ2-7; TRBD2 agrees at 11 bases. CDR3 size: 17 residues. The junction had 9 bases not matched to a gene; V was cut back by 5 bases and J by 0 bases. CDR1 and CDR2 (germline): MNHEY, SMNVEV (reference sequence). The CDR3 protein is CASSRLAGGKVSYEQYF. The CDR3, as DNA: TGTGCCAGCAGTAGGCTAGCGGGAGGAAAAGTCTCCTACGAGCAGTACTTC.

With regard to this clone: The identical CDR3 is also encoded by other nucleotide sequences in the sample. The chain couples TRBV7-9 to TRBJ1-1; D uncertain. Trimming pared 1 base from V and 0 bases from J, leaving 6 bases between. CDR1 is SEHNR, CDR2 FQNEAQ, per germline (reference sequence). The CDR3 contains 14 residues. CDR3 bases: TGTGCCAGCAGCTTAGGGACGGTGAACACTGAAGCTTTCTTT. Protein: CASSLGTVNTEAFF.

V is TRBV7-9 and J is TRBJ2-3; 14 nucleotides match TRBD2. Germline CDR1 is SEHNR and CDR2 is FQNEAQ (reference sequence). The CDR3 is 16 residues long. The trim removed 5 bases at V and 4 bases at J, leaving 5 bases unmatched. The CDR3 is CASSPPGLAGADTQYF. The CDR3 DNA reads as TGTGCCAGCAGCCCTCCGGGACTAGCGGGAGCAGATACGCAGTATTTT.

The chain links TRBV4-2 to TRBJ2-7; tentative D call: TRBD1 (6 bases). The V gene lost 3 bases and the J gene lost 3 bases, with 12 bases spanning the gap. Germline V gives CDR1 LGHNA, CDR2 YNFKEQ. This CDR3 is built from 14 residues. The CDR3: CASSQVTGFYEQYF. The CDR3 DNA reads TGTGCCAGCAGCCAGGTCACAGGGTTCTACGAGCAGTACTTC.

V gene TRBV2 combines with J gene TRBJ2-6; tentative D call: TRBD1 (5 bases). Germline CDR1 reads SNHLY; CDR2 reads FYNNEI. Trimming cost V 1 base and J 1 base, with 8 bases left between them. The CDR3 is 16 residues long. The CDR3 reads CASSEDAGSGANVLTF. CDR3 bases: TGTGCCAGCAGTGAAGACGCAGGGTCTGGGGCCAACGTCCTGACTTTC.